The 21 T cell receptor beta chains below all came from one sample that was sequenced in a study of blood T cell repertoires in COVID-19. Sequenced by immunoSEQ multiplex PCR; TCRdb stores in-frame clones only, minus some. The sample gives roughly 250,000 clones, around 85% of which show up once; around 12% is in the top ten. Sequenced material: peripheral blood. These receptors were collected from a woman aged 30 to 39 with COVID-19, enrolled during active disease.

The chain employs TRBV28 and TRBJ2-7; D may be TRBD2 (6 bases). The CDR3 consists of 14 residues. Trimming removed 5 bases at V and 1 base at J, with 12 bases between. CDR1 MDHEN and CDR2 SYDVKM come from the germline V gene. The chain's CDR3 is CASSNRDSSYEQYF. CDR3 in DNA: TGTGCCAGCAGTAACCGGGACTCATCCTACGAGCAGTACTTC.

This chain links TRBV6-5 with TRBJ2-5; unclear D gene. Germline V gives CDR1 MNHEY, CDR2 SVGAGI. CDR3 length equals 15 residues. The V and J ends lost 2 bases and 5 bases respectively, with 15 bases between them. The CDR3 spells CASSYLGGLEETQYF. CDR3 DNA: TGTGCCAGCAGTTACCTCGGTGGGCTCGAGGAGACCCAGTACTTC.

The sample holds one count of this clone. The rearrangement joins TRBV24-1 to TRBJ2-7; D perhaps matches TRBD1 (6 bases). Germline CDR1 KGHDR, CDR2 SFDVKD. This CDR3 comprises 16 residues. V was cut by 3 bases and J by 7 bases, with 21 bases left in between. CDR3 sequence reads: CATSDLPGDTGGEQYF. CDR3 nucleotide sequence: TGTGCCACCAGTGATCTCCCCGGGGACACCGGTGGGGAGCAGTACTTC.

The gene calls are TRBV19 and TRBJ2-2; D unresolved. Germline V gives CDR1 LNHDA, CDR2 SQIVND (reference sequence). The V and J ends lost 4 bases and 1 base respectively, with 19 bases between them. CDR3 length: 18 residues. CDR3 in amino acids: CASSTSRSPLGNTGELFF. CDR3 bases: TGTGCCAGTAGTACCTCCAGGTCGCCGTTGGGGAACACCGGGGAGCTGTTTTTT.

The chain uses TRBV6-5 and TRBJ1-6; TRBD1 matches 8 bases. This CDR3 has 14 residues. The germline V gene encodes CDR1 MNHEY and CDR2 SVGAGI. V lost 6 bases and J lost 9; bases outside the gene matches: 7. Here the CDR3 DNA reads TGTGCCAGCAGCCGACAGGGGTGGGGTTCACCCCTCCACTTT. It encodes CASSRQGWGSPLHF.

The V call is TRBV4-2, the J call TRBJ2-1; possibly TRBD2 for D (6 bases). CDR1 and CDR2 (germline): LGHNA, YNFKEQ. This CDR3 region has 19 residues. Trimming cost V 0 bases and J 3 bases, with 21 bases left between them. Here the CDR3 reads CASSQETYGVHGSYNEQFF. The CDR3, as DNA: TGTGCCAGCAGCCAAGAAACCTATGGGGTCCACGGGAGCTACAATGAGCAGTTCTTC.

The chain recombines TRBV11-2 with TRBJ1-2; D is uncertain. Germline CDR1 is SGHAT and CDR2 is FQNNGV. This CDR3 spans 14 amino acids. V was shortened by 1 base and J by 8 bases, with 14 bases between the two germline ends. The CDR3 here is CASSLGGSGKGYTF. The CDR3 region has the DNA TGTGCCAGCAGCTTAGGAGGGTCGGGGAAAGGCTACACCTTC.

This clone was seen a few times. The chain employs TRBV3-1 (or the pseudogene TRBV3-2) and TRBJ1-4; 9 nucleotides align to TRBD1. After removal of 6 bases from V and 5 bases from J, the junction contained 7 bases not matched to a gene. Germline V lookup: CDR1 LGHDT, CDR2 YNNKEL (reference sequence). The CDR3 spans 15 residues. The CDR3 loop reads CASSLAGTGNEKLFF. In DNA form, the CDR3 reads TGTGCCAGCAGTTTAGCCGGGACAGGGAATGAAAAACTGTTTTTT.

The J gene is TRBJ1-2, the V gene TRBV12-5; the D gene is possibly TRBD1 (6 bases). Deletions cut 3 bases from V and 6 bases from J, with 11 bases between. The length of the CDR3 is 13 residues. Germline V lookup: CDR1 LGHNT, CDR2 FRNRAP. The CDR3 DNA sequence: TGTGCTAGTGGTTTACAGGGATTGGATGGCTACACCTTC. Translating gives CASGLQGLDGYTF. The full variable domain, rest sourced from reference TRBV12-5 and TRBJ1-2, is DARVTQTPRHKVTEMGQEVTMRCQPILGHNTVFWYRQTMMQGLELLAYFRNRAPLDDSGMPKDRFSAEMPDATLATLKIQPSEPRDSAVYFCASGLQGLDGYTFGSGTRLTVV.

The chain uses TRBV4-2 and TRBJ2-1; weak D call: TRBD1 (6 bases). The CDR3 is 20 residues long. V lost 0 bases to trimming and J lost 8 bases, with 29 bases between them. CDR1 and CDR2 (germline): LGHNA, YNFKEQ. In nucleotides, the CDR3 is TGTGCCAGCAGCCAAGATCTCGGCAGGGGAATTTTGCTTTCAGTCGATGAGCAGTTCTTC. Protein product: CASSQDLGRGILLSVDEQFF.

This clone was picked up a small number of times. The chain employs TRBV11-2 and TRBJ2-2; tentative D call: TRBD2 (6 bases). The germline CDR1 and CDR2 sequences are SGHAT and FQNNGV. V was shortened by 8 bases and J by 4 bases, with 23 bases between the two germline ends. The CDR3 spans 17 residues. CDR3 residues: CASGPTAGGTLTGELFF. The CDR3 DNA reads TGTGCCAGCGGCCCAACGGCCGGCGGGACCCTCACCGGGGAGCTGTTTTTT.

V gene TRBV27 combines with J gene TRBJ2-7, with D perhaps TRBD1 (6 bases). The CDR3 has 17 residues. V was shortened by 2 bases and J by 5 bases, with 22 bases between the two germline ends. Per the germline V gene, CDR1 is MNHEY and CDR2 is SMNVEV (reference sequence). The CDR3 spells CASSLGFGTLYRHEQYF. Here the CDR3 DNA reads TGTGCCAGCAGTTTAGGTTTTGGGACACTTTATCGGCACGAGCAGTACTTC.

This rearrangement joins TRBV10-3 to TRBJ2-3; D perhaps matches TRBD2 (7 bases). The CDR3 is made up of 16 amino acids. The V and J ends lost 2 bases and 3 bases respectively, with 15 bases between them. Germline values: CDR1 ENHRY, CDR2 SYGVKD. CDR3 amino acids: CAISELKGGATDTQYF. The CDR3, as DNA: TGTGCCATCAGTGAGCTTAAAGGGGGGGCGACAGATACGCAGTATTTT.

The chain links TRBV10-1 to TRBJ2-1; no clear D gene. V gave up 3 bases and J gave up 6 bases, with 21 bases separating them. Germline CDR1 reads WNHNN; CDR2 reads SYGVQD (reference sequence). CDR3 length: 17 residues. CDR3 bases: TGCGCCAGCAGTGATCCTCGCATGGGCAGTCGATCCAATGAGCAGTTCTTC. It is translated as CASSDPRMGSRSNEQFF.

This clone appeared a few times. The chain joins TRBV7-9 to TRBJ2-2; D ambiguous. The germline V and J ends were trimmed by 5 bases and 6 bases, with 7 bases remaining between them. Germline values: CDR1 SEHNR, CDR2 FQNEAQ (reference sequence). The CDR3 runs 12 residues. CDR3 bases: TGTGCCAGCAGCGTGGCCCCCGGGGAGCTGTTTTTT. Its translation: CASSVAPGELFF.

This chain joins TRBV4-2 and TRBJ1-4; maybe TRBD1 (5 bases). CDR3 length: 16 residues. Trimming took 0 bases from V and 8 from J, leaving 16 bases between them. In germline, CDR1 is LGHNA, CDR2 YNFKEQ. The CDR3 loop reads CASSQDQGRVREKLFF. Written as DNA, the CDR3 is TGTGCCAGCAGCCAAGATCAGGGCAGGGTAAGGGAAAAACTGTTTTTT.

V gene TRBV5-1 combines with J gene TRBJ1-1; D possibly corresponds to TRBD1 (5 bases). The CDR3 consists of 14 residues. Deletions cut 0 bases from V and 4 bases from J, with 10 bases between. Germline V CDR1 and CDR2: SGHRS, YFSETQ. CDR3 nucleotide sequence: TGCGCCAGCAGCTTGGACCTGGGGCCCACTGAAGCTTTCTTT. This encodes CASSLDLGPTEAFF.

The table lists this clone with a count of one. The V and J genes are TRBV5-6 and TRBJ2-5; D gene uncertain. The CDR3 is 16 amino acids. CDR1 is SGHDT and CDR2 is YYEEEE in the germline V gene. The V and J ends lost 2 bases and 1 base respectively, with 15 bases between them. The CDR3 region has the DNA TGTGCCAGCAGCTTAGGCTCCGTGGCGGTCCAAGAGACCCAGTACTTC. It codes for CASSLGSVAVQETQYF. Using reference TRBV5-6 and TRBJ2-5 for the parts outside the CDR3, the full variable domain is DAGVTQSPTHLIKTRGQQVTLRCSPKSGHDTVSWYQQALGQGPQFIFQYYEEEERQRGNFPDRFSGHQFPNYSSELNVNALLLGDSALYLCASSLGSVAVQETQYFGPGTRLLVL.

CDR3 loop: CASSDSSGTRIRDTQYF. The CDR3 nucleotides read TGTGCCAGCAGTGATTCTTCCGGGACTAGGATCCGAGATACGCAGTATTTT. The chain carries TRBV2 and TRBJ2-3; TRBD2 aligns across 8 bases. Trimming took 3 bases from V and 5 from J; bases not matched to a gene: 13. The germline V gene encodes CDR1 SNHLY and CDR2 FYNNEI. The CDR3 sequence is 17 residues long.

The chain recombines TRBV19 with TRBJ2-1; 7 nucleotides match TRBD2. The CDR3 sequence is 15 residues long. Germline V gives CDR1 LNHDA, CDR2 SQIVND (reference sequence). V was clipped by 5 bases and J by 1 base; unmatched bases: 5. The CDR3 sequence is CASSWGGGSYNEQFF. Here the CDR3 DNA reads TGTGCCAGTAGTTGGGGCGGGGGTTCCTACAATGAGCAGTTCTTC.

The CDR3 protein is CASSQQGASEQFF. The CDR3 DNA follows: TGCGCCAGCAGCCAACAGGGGGCGAGTGAGCAGTTCTTC. The rearrangement joins TRBV4-1 to TRBJ2-1, with 8 positions matching TRBD1. The germline V gene encodes CDR1 MGHRA and CDR2 YSYEKL. The trim removed 2 bases at V and 9 bases at J, leaving 3 bases unmatched. This CDR3 region has 13 residues.